Listed below are T cell receptor beta chains from one sample, sequenced in a study of Ad26.COV2.S vaccination and SARS-CoV-2 variants. TCRdb's copy holds only in-frame clones and misses some; the assay was immunoSEQ multiplex PCR. This table has approximately 460,000 clones, 80% to 90% appearing once. The specimen comprised peripheral blood, sampled in a trial of Ad26.COV2.S vaccine versus placebo. These receptors were obtained from a person aged 18-65 years who received the Ad26.COV2.S COVID-19 vaccine or a placebo. The CDR3 runs from the conserved cysteine through the conserved F or W. The D gene is left open where the match is weak. A row's size may be missing; if present it is once, few, many or a size class.

TRBD2	.	TRBV19	TRBJ2-2	CASSIKLAGRSGELFF	TGTGCCAGTAGTATAAAACTAGCGGGGAGGTCCGGGGAGCTGTTTTTT
TRBD2	.	TRBV5-1	TRBJ2-1	CASSQPSGPPQGNEQFF	TGCGCCAGCAGCCAACCTAGCGGCCCCCCCCAGGGCAATGAGCAGTTCTTC
.	.	TRBV20-1	TRBJ2-1	CSASRGPYNEQFF	TGCAGTGCTAGTAGGGGCCCCTACAATGAGCAGTTCTTC
.	.	TRBV15	TRBJ1-2	CATRNPGNYGYTF	TGTGCCACCAGAAATCCCGGGAACTATGGCTACACCTTC
.	.	TRBV6-2/TRBV6-3	TRBJ1-2	CASSYYPSQDKYYGYTF	TGTGCCAGCAGTTACTACCCCTCGCAGGATAAGTACTATGGCTACACCTTC
TRBD2	.	TRBV28	TRBJ2-7	CASSLSHVLGALSGTSGYEQYF	TGTGCCAGCAGTTTATCGCACGTCCTCGGGGCCCTATCAGGTACTAGCGGTTACGAGCAGTACTTC
TRBD1	.	TRBV10-1	TRBJ1-1	CATPKRQGARAMNTEAFF	TGCGCCACCCCTAAACGACAGGGGGCGAGGGCAATGAACACTGAAGCTTTCTTT
.	.	TRBV30	TRBJ1-1	CAWSRGGTEAFF	TGTGCCTGGAGTCGAGGGGGCACTGAAGCTTTCTTT
.	.	TRBV11-2	TRBJ2-5	CASSRYQETQYF	TGTGCCAGCAGCAGGTACCAAGAGACCCAGTACTTC
.	.	TRBV6-5	TRBJ1-5	CASTELYQPQHF	TGTGCCAGCACCGAACTTTATCAGCCCCAGCATTTT
TRBD1	.	TRBV5-1	TRBJ2-7	CASSFSTGGRYEQYF	TGCGCCAGCAGCTTCAGTACAGGGGGCAGATACGAGCAGTACTTC
TRBD1	.	TRBV11-3	TRBJ1-5	CASSLTPSMQGDRDQPQHF	TGTGCCAGCAGCTTAACACCCAGCATGCAGGGGGACAGGGATCAGCCCCAGCATTTT
TRBD1	.	TRBV10-2	TRBJ2-4	CASTPTGTKNIQYF	TGCGCCAGCACCCCGACAGGGACCAAAAACATTCAGTACTTC
.	.	TRBV7-9	TRBJ1-1	CASSLGSGVGFAFF	TGTGCCAGCAGCTTAGGCTCCGGGGTAGGGTTCGCTTTCTTT
TRBD2	.	TRBV3-1/TRBV3-2	TRBJ2-5	CASSSRLAEGGQEIRETQYF	TGTGCCAGCAGCTCCCGACTAGCGGAGGGGGGTCAGGAGATTCGGGAGACCCAGTACTTC
TRBD1	.	TRBV5-1	TRBJ1-4	CASSSRTGANEKLFF	TGCGCCAGCAGCTCCAGGACAGGGGCTAATGAAAAACTGTTTTTT
.	.	TRBV5-1	TRBJ1-6	CASSFQGPSVVSPLHF	TGCGCCAGCAGCTTCCAGGGGCCCTCGGTCGTTTCACCCCTCCACTTT
.	.	TRBV28	TRBJ1-5	CASSLQNSNQPQHF	TGTGCCAGCAGTTTACAGAATAGCAATCAGCCCCAGCATTTT
.	.	TRBV4-1	TRBJ2-7	CASSQDPVLYEQYF	TGCGCCAGCAGCCAAGATCCCGTTCTCTACGAGCAGTACTTC
.	.	TRBV18	TRBJ2-7	CASSPGDGYEQYF	TGTGCCAGCTCACCAGGAGATGGGTACGAGCAGTACTTC
TRBD2	.	TRBV2	TRBJ2-7	CASSEPLLAGAYEQYF	TGTGCCAGCAGTGAACCCCTTCTAGCGGGCGCCTACGAGCAGTACTTC
.	.	TRBV4-2	TRBJ1-5	CASSQDGSTGSQPQHF	TGTGCCAGCAGCCAAGATGGCTCAACAGGGAGTCAGCCCCAGCATTTT
.	.	TRBV18	TRBJ2-1	CASSPSGVYNEQFF	TGTGCCAGCTCACCCTCAGGGGTCTACAATGAGCAGTTCTTC
.	.	TRBV12-3/TRBV12-4	TRBJ1-1	CASSSGRLEAFF	TGTGCCAGCAGTTCAGGGAGGCTTGAAGCTTTCTTT
.	.	TRBV12-3/TRBV12-4	TRBJ2-7	CASSPRAPYEQYF	TGTGCCAGCAGTCCCCGGGCCCCCTACGAGCAGTACTTC
TRBD1	many	TRBV11-2	TRBJ1-6	CASSQDRGSWSPLHF	TGTGCCAGCAGCCAAGACAGGGGGTCGTGGTCACCCCTCCACTTT
.	.	TRBV30	TRBJ1-1	CAWSVGVGVPEAFF	TGTGCCTGGAGTGTTGGGGTGGGGGTCCCTGAAGCTTTCTTT
.	.	TRBV30	TRBJ1-6	CAWSVPISYNSPLHF	TGTGCCTGGAGTGTCCCGATTTCTTATAATTCACCCCTCCACTTT
.	.	TRBV12-3/TRBV12-4	TRBJ1-1	CASSSVVDTEAFF	TGTGCCAGCAGTTCTGTCGTGGACACTGAAGCTTTCTTT
TRBD1	.	TRBV6-6	TRBJ2-2	CASSGRSTGGGELFF	TGTGCCAGCAGTGGTCGTTCAACAGGGGGCGGGGAGCTGTTTTTT
.	.	TRBV6-1	TRBJ1-3	CASSGKGLRSGNTIYF	TGTGCCAGCAGTGGAAAAGGGCTCCGCTCTGGAAACACCATATATTTT
TRBD2	.	TRBV4-1	TRBJ2-1	CASGEAGAGVNNEQFF	TGCGCCAGCGGGGAGGCGGGAGCGGGGGTGAACAATGAGCAGTTCTTC
.	once	TRBV12-3/TRBV12-4	TRBJ2-5	CASSSFDKETQYF	TGTGCCAGCAGTTCCTTCGATAAAGAGACCCAGTACTTC
.	.	TRBV4-1	TRBJ2-1	CASSQGIDNEQFF	TGCGCCAGCAGCCAAGGTATCGACAATGAGCAGTTCTTC
.	.	TRBV19	TRBJ1-2	CAGKLSGAGGYTF	TGTGCCGGAAAACTCTCGGGTGCGGGAGGCTACACCTTC
.	.	TRBV24-1	TRBJ1-5	CATSDSADTGPQHF	TGTGCCACCAGTGATTCGGCAGATACCGGGCCCCAGCATTTT
TRBD2	.	TRBV11-2	TRBJ2-2	CASSLVHSGSSAGELFF	TGTGCCAGCAGCTTAGTCCATAGCGGGAGTTCGGCCGGGGAGCTGTTTTTT
.	.	TRBV2	TRBJ1-6	CASREFPTTAKLGSYNSPLHF	TGTGCCAGCAGAGAATTCCCCACGACGGCAAAATTAGGCTCCTATAATTCACCCCTCCACTTT
TRBD1	.	TRBV11-2	TRBJ2-7	CASSSPSGTGISYEQYF	TGTGCCAGCAGCTCCCCCTCCGGGACAGGGATCTCCTACGAGCAGTACTTC
.	.	TRBV2	TRBJ2-7	CASSQGSTSYEQYF	TGTGCCAGCAGTCAGGGGTCCACCTCCTACGAGCAGTACTTC
.	once	TRBV7-9	TRBJ2-7	CASRNGRGEYEQYF	TGTGCCAGCAGAAATGGCAGGGGGGAGTACGAGCAGTACTTC
.	once	TRBV25-1	TRBJ2-2	CASSANIHTGELFF	TGTGCCAGCAGTGCTAACATCCACACCGGGGAGCTGTTTTTT
TRBD2	once	TRBV7-3	TRBJ2-3	CASSLDPRGAGEADTQYF	TGTGCCAGCAGCTTAGACCCAAGGGGAGCGGGGGAGGCAGATACGCAGTATTTT
.	.	TRBV7-9	TRBJ2-7	CASSLSVSQGEQYF	TGTGCCAGCAGCTTATCCGTTTCACAGGGCGAGCAGTACTTC
.	.	TRBV29-1	TRBJ1-2	CSAKTPGGYGYTF	TGCAGCGCCAAAACCCCCGGGGGGTATGGCTACACCTTC
.	.	TRBV5-8	TRBJ1-3	CASSPFSGNTIYF	TGTGCCAGCAGCCCCTTCTCTGGAAACACCATATATTTT
TRBD1	few	TRBV28	TRBJ1-5	CASSPPRQGAGGQPQHF	TGTGCCAGCAGTCCACCCAGGCAGGGGGCTGGTGGTCAGCCCCAGCATTTT
.	once	TRBV4-1	TRBJ2-1	CASSQGGTGRSNEQFF	TGCGCCAGCAGCCAAGGCGGTACCGGGAGATCCAATGAGCAGTTCTTC